These T cell receptor beta chains were read from a single sample in a study of blood T cell repertoires in COVID-19. Here immunoSEQ multiplex PCR was the method, and the copy in TCRdb shows in-frame clones only, minus some. The sample holds 15,000 to 20,000 clones, approximately 78% seen once. Sequences were obtained from peripheral blood. The receptors stem from a man aged 55 to 70 with acute or convalescent COVID-19. The CDR3 runs from the conserved cysteine through the conserved F or W. The D gene is left open where the match is weak. Where a row states a size, it is once, few, many or the class of an expanded clone; other rows omit it.

D gene: NA; J gene: TRBJ1-2; clone size: NA; V gene: TRBV19; CDR3 protein: CASSIGTVPGYTF; CDR3 DNA: TGTGCCAGTAGTATAGGGACAGTACCTGGCTACACCTTC
D gene: NA; J gene: TRBJ2-3; clone size: NA; V gene: TRBV5-1; CDR3 protein: CASSLGGYTDTQYF; CDR3 DNA: TGCGCCAGCAGCTTGGGAGGGTACACAGATACGCAGTATTTT
D gene: TRBD1; J gene: TRBJ1-1; clone size: NA; V gene: TRBV9; CDR3 protein: CASSLGQGVTEAFF; CDR3 DNA: TGTGCCAGCAGCTTGGGACAGGGGGTCACTGAAGCTTTCTTT
D gene: NA; J gene: TRBJ1-1; clone size: NA; V gene: TRBV7-9; CDR3 protein: CASSLELAETFF; CDR3 DNA: TGTGCCAGCAGCTTAGAACTAGCGGAAACTTTCTTT
D gene: TRBD1; J gene: TRBJ1-2; clone size: NA; V gene: TRBV28; CDR3 protein: CATIPGQGAGGYTF; CDR3 DNA: TGTGCCACTATTCCGGGACAGGGGGCCGGTGGCTACACCTTC
D gene: NA; J gene: TRBJ1-1; clone size: NA; V gene: TRBV5-1; CDR3 protein: CASSLPPGAALNTEAFF; CDR3 DNA: TGCGCCAGCAGCTTACCCCCAGGGGCCGCGTTGAACACTGAAGCTTTCTTT
D gene: NA; J gene: TRBJ2-3; clone size: once; V gene: TRBV9; CDR3 protein: CASSAGGSGLANTQYF; CDR3 DNA: TGTGCCAGCAGCGCTGGGGGGAGCGGCCTAGCAAATACGCAGTATTTT
D gene: TRBD1; J gene: TRBJ2-2; clone size: NA; V gene: TRBV7-7; CDR3 protein: CASSGDRAGVGELFF; CDR3 DNA: TGTGCCAGCAGCGGGGACAGGGCCGGGGTCGGGGAGCTGTTTTTT
D gene: NA; J gene: TRBJ2-3; clone size: NA; V gene: TRBV11-2; CDR3 protein: CASSLVATITDTQYF; CDR3 DNA: TGTGCCAGCAGCTTAGTGGCGACAATCACAGATACGCAGTATTTT
D gene: NA; J gene: TRBJ2-1; clone size: NA; V gene: TRBV7-8; CDR3 protein: CASSLVWIAEQFF; CDR3 DNA: TGTGCCAGCAGCTTAGTTTGGATAGCTGAGCAGTTCTTC
D gene: TRBD2; J gene: TRBJ2-1; clone size: NA; V gene: TRBV5-1; CDR3 protein: CASSLLGAGAYNEQFF; CDR3 DNA: TGCGCCAGCAGCTTGTTGGGCGCGGGGGCCTACAATGAGCAGTTCTTC
D gene: NA; J gene: TRBJ2-4; clone size: NA; V gene: TRBV3-1/TRBV3-2; CDR3 protein: CASSRKYPIRKNIQYF; CDR3 DNA: TGTGCCAGCAGCCGAAAATATCCCATTAGAAAAAACATTCAGTACTTC
D gene: NA; J gene: TRBJ1-5; clone size: NA; V gene: TRBV2; CDR3 protein: CASSQGLSNQPQHF; CDR3 DNA: TGTGCCAGCAGTCAGGGACTTAGCAATCAGCCCCAGCATTTT
D gene: NA; J gene: TRBJ1-1; clone size: NA; V gene: TRBV2; CDR3 protein: CASSEGQVMGTEAFF; CDR3 DNA: TGTGCCAGCAGTGAAGGGCAGGTTATGGGCACTGAAGCTTTCTTT
D gene: TRBD2; J gene: TRBJ2-2; clone size: NA; V gene: TRBV28; CDR3 protein: CASSLREGFTGELFF; CDR3 DNA: TGTGCCAGCAGTTTAAGGGAGGGGTTCACCGGGGAGCTGTTTTTT
D gene: TRBD1; J gene: TRBJ1-2; clone size: NA; V gene: TRBV12-5; CDR3 protein: CASGLAPGTGANYGYTF; CDR3 DNA: TGTGCTAGTGGTTTGGCACCCGGGACAGGGGCTAACTATGGCTACACCTTC
D gene: TRBD1; J gene: TRBJ1-1; clone size: NA; V gene: TRBV12-3/TRBV12-4; CDR3 protein: CASSYGTATEAFF; CDR3 DNA: TGTGCCAGCAGTTATGGGACAGCCACTGAAGCTTTCTTT
D gene: NA; J gene: TRBJ1-6; clone size: NA; V gene: TRBV25-1; CDR3 protein: CASSDRVDSPLHF; CDR3 DNA: TGTGCCAGCAGTGACAGGGTCGATTCACCCCTCCACTTT
D gene: NA; J gene: TRBJ1-5; clone size: NA; V gene: TRBV5-6; CDR3 protein: CASSFSKGISNQPQHF; CDR3 DNA: TGTGCCAGCAGCTTTTCGAAGGGGATTAGCAATCAGCCCCAGCATTTT
D gene: TRBD1; J gene: TRBJ1-3; clone size: NA; V gene: TRBV6-5; CDR3 protein: CASSTRDRKINTIYF; CDR3 DNA: TGTGCCAGCAGTACGCGGGACAGGAAGATAAACACCATATATTTT
D gene: NA; J gene: TRBJ1-3; clone size: NA; V gene: TRBV2; CDR3 protein: CASNQEGGSGNTIYF; CDR3 DNA: TGTGCCAGTAACCAGGAGGGAGGTTCTGGAAACACCATATATTTT
D gene: TRBD1; J gene: TRBJ2-3; clone size: few; V gene: TRBV7-9; CDR3 protein: CASSLGDRVTDTQYF; CDR3 DNA: TGTGCCAGCAGCTTAGGGGACAGGGTCACAGATACGCAGTATTTT
D gene: TRBD2; J gene: TRBJ2-1; clone size: NA; V gene: TRBV7-2; CDR3 protein: CASSPRGGAVSNEQFF; CDR3 DNA: TGTGCCAGCAGCCCGCGCGGGGGGGCCGTGTCCAATGAGCAGTTCTTC
D gene: NA; J gene: TRBJ2-7; clone size: NA; V gene: TRBV24-1; CDR3 protein: CATSGAFSSEQYF; CDR3 DNA: TGTGCCACCAGTGGGGCCTTTTCCTCCGAGCAGTACTTC
D gene: NA; J gene: TRBJ1-2; clone size: NA; V gene: TRBV2; CDR3 protein: CASSEYQGHYGYTF; CDR3 DNA: TGTGCCAGCAGTGAATATCAGGGCCACTATGGCTACACCTTC
D gene: NA; J gene: TRBJ1-3; clone size: NA; V gene: TRBV5-6; CDR3 protein: CASSLAGVNAIYF; CDR3 DNA: TGTGCCAGCAGCTTGGCCGGTGTAAACGCCATATATTTT
D gene: NA; J gene: TRBJ1-4; clone size: NA; V gene: TRBV29-1; CDR3 protein: CSGSRGPNEKLFF; CDR3 DNA: TGCAGCGGATCGCGGGGGCCTAATGAAAAACTGTTTTTT
D gene: TRBD2; J gene: TRBJ2-3; clone size: NA; V gene: TRBV7-9; CDR3 protein: CASRSSGATDTQYF; CDR3 DNA: TGTGCCAGCAGGTCTAGCGGGGCCACAGATACGCAGTATTTT
D gene: NA; J gene: TRBJ2-2; clone size: NA; V gene: TRBV24-1; CDR3 protein: CATPIASPLSRSPFSTGELFF; CDR3 DNA: TGTGCCACCCCCATCGCCAGTCCGCTTTCTCGCTCTCCCTTCTCCACCGGGGAGCTGTTTTTT
D gene: NA; J gene: TRBJ2-3; clone size: NA; V gene: TRBV6-5; CDR3 protein: CASSSLQVRGTDTQYF; CDR3 DNA: TGTGCCAGCAGTTCCCTACAGGTACGAGGAACAGATACGCAGTATTTT
D gene: TRBD1; J gene: TRBJ2-3; clone size: NA; V gene: TRBV6-6; CDR3 protein: CASSRGTGRRDF; CDR3 DNA: TGTGCCAGCAGCAGAGGGACAGGCCGAAGGGATTTT
D gene: NA; J gene: TRBJ1-1; clone size: NA; V gene: TRBV28; CDR3 protein: CASRPGGVAVRAFF; CDR3 DNA: TGTGCCAGCAGACCCGGGGGGGTCGCGGTCAGAGCTTTCTTT
D gene: TRBD1; J gene: TRBJ1-4; clone size: NA; V gene: TRBV9; CDR3 protein: CASSPHRGGSEKLFF; CDR3 DNA: TGTGCCAGCAGCCCACACAGGGGAGGTAGTGAAAAACTGTTTTTT
D gene: TRBD2; J gene: TRBJ2-3; clone size: NA; V gene: TRBV11-1; CDR3 protein: CASSLPLASTDTQYF; CDR3 DNA: TGTGCCAGCAGCTTACCACTAGCGAGCACAGATACGCAGTATTTT
D gene: TRBD1; J gene: TRBJ2-3; clone size: NA; V gene: TRBV6-6; CDR3 protein: CASSLLGTGTTDTQYF; CDR3 DNA: TGTGCCAGCAGTCTACTGGGGACAGGGACCACAGATACGCAGTATTTT
D gene: TRBD1; J gene: TRBJ1-2; clone size: NA; V gene: TRBV7-9; CDR3 protein: CASSLIGGNYGYTF; CDR3 DNA: TGTGCCAGCAGCTTAATAGGGGGCAACTATGGCTACACCTTC
D gene: TRBD2; J gene: TRBJ2-1; clone size: NA; V gene: TRBV5-4; CDR3 protein: CASSLGRGGYNEQFF; CDR3 DNA: TGTGCCAGCAGCTTGGGCCGGGGGGGGTACAATGAGCAGTTCTTC
D gene: TRBD1; J gene: TRBJ1-1; clone size: NA; V gene: TRBV27; CDR3 protein: CASSTLQGALQDTEAFF; CDR3 DNA: TGTGCCAGCAGTACCTTACAGGGGGCCCTACAGGACACTGAAGCTTTCTTT
D gene: NA; J gene: TRBJ1-2; clone size: NA; V gene: TRBV2; CDR3 protein: CASQFGQSNYGYTF; CDR3 DNA: TGTGCCAGCCAGTTTGGACAGTCTAACTATGGCTACACCTTC
D gene: TRBD2; J gene: TRBJ2-3; clone size: NA; V gene: TRBV28; CDR3 protein: CASRAGGLSGTDTQYF; CDR3 DNA: TGTGCCAGCCGGGCGGGGGGGCTTTCCGGAACAGATACGCAGTATTTT
D gene: NA; J gene: TRBJ1-4; clone size: NA; V gene: TRBV7-9; CDR3 protein: CASSLDGESEKLFF; CDR3 DNA: TGTGCCAGCAGCTTAGACGGTGAGAGTGAAAAACTGTTTTTT
D gene: NA; J gene: TRBJ1-1; clone size: NA; V gene: TRBV2; CDR3 protein: CASSEALTGGRDTEAFF; CDR3 DNA: TGTGCCAGCAGTGAAGCGCTTACGGGGGGCAGGGACACTGAAGCTTTCTTT
D gene: TRBD1; J gene: TRBJ1-2; clone size: NA; V gene: TRBV5-4; CDR3 protein: CASSPSDREVYGYTF; CDR3 DNA: TGTGCCAGCAGCCCGTCAGACAGGGAAGTTTATGGCTACACCTTC